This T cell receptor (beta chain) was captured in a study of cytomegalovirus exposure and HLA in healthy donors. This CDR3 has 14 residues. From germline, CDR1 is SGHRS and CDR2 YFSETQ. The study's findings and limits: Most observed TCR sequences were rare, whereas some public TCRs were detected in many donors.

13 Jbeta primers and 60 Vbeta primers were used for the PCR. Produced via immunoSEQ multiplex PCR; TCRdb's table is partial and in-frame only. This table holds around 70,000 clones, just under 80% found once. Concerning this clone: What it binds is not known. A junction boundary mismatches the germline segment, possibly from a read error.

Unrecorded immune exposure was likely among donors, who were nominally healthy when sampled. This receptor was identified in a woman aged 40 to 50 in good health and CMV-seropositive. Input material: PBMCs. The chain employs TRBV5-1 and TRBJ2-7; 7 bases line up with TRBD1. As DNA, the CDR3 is TGCGCCAGCAGCTCTGGGGGACAGTCTGTAGCCGCCCGCTTC. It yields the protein CASSSGGQSVAARF.